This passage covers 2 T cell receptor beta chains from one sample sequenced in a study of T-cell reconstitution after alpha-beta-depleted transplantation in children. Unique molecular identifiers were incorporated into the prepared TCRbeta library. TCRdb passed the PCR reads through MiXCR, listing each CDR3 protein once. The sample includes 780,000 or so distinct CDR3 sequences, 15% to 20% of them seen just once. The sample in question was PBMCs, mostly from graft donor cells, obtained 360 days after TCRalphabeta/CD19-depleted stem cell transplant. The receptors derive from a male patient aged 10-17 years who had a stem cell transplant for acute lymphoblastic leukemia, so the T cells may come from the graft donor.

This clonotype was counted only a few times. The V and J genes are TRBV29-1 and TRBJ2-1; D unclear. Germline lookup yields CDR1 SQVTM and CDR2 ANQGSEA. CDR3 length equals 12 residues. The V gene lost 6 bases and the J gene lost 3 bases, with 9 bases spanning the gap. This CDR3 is CSVNIHYNEQFF. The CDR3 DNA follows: TGCAGCGTCAACATTCACTACAATGAGCAGTTCTTC.

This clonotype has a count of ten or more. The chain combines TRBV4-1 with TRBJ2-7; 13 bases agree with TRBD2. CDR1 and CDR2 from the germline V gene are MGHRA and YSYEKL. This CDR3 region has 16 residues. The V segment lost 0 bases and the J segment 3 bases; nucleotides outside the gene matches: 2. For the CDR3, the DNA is TGCGCCAGCAGCCAAGAAGGGACTAGCGGGGTCTACGAGCAGTACTTC. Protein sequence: CASSQEGTSGVYEQYF.